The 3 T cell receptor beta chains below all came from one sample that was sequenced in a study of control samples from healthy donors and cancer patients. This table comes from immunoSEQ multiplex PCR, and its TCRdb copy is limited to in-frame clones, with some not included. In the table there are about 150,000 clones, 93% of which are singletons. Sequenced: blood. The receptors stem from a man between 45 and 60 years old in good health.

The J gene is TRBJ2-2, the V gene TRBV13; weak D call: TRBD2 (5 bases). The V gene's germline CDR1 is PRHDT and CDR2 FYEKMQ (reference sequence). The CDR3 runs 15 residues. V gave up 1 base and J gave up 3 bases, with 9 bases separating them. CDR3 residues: CASSLDRGYTGELFF. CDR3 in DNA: TGTGCCAGCAGCTTAGATAGAGGGTACACCGGGGAGCTGTTTTTT.

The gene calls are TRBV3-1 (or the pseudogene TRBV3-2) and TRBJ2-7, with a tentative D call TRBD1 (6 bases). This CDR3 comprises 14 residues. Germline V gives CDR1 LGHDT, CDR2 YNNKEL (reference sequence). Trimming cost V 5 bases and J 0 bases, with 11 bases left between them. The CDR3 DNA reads TGTGCCAGCAGCTACCGGGACAACTCCTACGAGCAGTACTTC. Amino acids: CASSYRDNSYEQYF.

The CDR3 bases are TGCGCCAGCAGTCAAATTCGGGATTCCTGCACAGATACGCAGTATTTT. Amino acid sequence: CASSQIRDSCTDTQYF. The gene calls are TRBV23-1 and TRBJ2-3; tentatively, D is TRBD2 (5 bases). TRBV23-1 is assigned to the ORF class and has an uncertain function. The CDR3 spans 16 residues. Trimming removed 2 bases from V and 1 base from J, with 13 bases in between.